This record concerns one T cell receptor (beta chain) sequence. V gave up 6 bases and J gave up 0 bases; unmatched junction bases: 15. CDR3 length equals 17 residues. CDR1 and CDR2 (germline): SQVTM, ANQGSEA. The sample comes from a study of blood T cell repertoires in COVID-19. Looking at the study overall: The cDNA or gDNA used as material had been derived from T cells, B-cell-depleted T cells, or PBMCs.

Sequencing was performed with immunoSEQ multiplex PCR; in TCRdb, only in-frame clones are kept and a portion is missing. Here the sample spans approximately 190,000 clones, 70% to 90% being singletons. This clonotype was obtained from a man aged 35 to 55 with active or convalescent COVID-19. The sample consisted of peripheral blood. The genes are TRBV29-1 and TRBJ2-3, with 7 nucleotides matching TRBD1. The CDR3 region has the DNA TGCAGCGTCGAGGGGGCCCCTATGATCGAGAGCACAGATACGCAGTATTTT. It specifies CSVEGAPMIESTDTQYF.